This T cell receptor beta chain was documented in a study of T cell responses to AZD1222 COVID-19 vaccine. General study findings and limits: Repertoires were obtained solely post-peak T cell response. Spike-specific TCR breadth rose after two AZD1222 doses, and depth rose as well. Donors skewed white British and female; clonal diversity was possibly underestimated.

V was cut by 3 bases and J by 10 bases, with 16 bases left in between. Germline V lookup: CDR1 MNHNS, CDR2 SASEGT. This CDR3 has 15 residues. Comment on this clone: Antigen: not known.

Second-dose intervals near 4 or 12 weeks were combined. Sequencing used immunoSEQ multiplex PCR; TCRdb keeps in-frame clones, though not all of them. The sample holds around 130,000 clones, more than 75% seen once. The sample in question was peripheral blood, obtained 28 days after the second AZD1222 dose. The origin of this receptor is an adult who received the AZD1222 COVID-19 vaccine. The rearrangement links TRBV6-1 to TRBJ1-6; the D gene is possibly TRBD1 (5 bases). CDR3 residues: CASSEAIGGFSPLHF. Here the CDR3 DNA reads TGTGCCAGCAGTGAGGCAATCGGGGGGTTCTCACCCCTCCACTTT.